This paragraph covers one T cell receptor beta chain sequence. After removal of 4 bases from V and 1 base from J, the junction contained 15 bases not matched to a gene. The germline V gene has CDR1 MNHNS and CDR2 SASEGT. This CDR3 has 19 amino acids. This sample is part of a study of blood T cell repertoires in COVID-19. Study background: T cells, B-cell-depleted T cells, or PBMCs supplied cDNA or gDNA.

Per the authors' pipeline: Quantification of nucleated cells was approximated via reference gene primer amplification. Profiled with immunoSEQ multiplex PCR; TCRdb holds only in-frame clones, not every one. The DNA gave D and trimming, while V, J and clone size come from that table. The sample includes 200,000 or so clones, more than 85% of them seen just once. This sequence originates from a man aged 60 to 75 with acute or convalescent COVID-19. The chain recombines TRBV6-1 with TRBJ1-1, with TRBD1 identical over 10 bases. Sequencing was carried out using peripheral blood. The CDR3 spells CASSGHPVAWTGGNTEAFF. The CDR3 DNA sequence: TGTGCCAGCAGTGGACATCCGGTCGCCTGGACAGGGGGGAACACTGAAGCTTTCTTT.